The TCR beta chain described here comes from a study of T cells expressing NK-cell markers. About the study: Just one sequenced donor of eight was HCMV-seronegative, while seven were seropositive. Study findings and constraints: Whether expanded NKG2C+ T cell clones were HCMV specific stayed uncertain. In a few donors, dominant clonotypes made up roughly 25-60.1% of CD3+CD56-NKG2C+ cells.

CDR3 size: 15 residues. Germline CDR1 reads DFQATT; CDR2 reads SNEGSKA (reference sequence). One entry per CDR3 protein, without DNA, is what TCRdb gives after re-calling the 5' RACE reads. The sample's table shows roughly 380,000 distinct CDR3 sequences. Details on this clonotype: Its cognate antigen is unknown.

This TCR came from a man aged 18 to 69 in good health. The sequencing input was blood T cells: a sorted CD56 or NKG2C T cell subset, CD4+ or CD8+ T cells, or bulk PBMC T cells (not recorded which). The chain is built from TRBV20-1 and TRBJ1-6; lacking DNA, the TRBD1 call made by TCRdb goes unchecked. The CDR3 loop is CSARQTGSDNSPLHF.